These 10 T cell receptor beta chains share one sample of origin, sequenced in a study of cytomegalovirus exposure and HLA in healthy donors. Assay used: immunoSEQ multiplex PCR; TCRdb lists only in-frame clones, some missing. Here the sample spans some 120,000 clones, over 90% being singletons. Sequences were obtained from PBMCs. All receptors come from a woman under 30 in good health and CMV-seronegative.

J is TRBJ1-2 and V is TRBV28; 12 nucleotides agree with TRBD1. The CDR3 contains 17 residues. Germline values: CDR1 MDHEN, CDR2 SYDVKM. V shed 10 bases and J 8 bases; nucleotides not matched to a gene: 20. The CDR3 region has the DNA TGTGCCACCCCGACCGGGACAGGGGGCATTCGGACCCCGGGCTACACCTTC. Its protein is CATPTGTGGIRTPGYTF.

The chain combines TRBV27 with TRBJ2-7; TRBD2 matches 8 bases. Per germline, CDR1 MNHEY and CDR2 SMNVEV (reference sequence). The CDR3 is 14 amino acids. Trimming took 6 bases from V and 6 from J; bases not matched to a gene: 10. The CDR3 coding sequence is TGTGCCAGCAGCTTCGGGGGGGATTTGCGCGAGCAGTACTTC. It is translated as CASSFGGDLREQYF.

The rearrangement joins TRBV6-1 to TRBJ2-3; TRBD2 matches at 16 bases. There are 17 residues in the CDR3. Germline V gene data show CDR1 as MNHNS and CDR2 as SASEGT. Losses at the gene ends were 1 base for V and 7 bases for J; bases not matched to a gene: 5. CDR3 bases: TGTGCCAGCAGTGAAGTCTCGGGACTAGCGGGGGGGAATACGCAGTATTTT. It specifies CASSEVSGLAGGNTQYF.

V usage is TRBV11-2 and J usage is TRBJ1-3, with D maybe TRBD1 (6 bases). Germline V gene sequence: CDR1 SGHAT, CDR2 FQNNGV. The V end lost 5 bases, the J end lost 2 bases, and 7 bases lay between the germline ends. This CDR3 region has 13 residues. CDR3 sequence (DNA): TGTGCCAGCAGCACAGGGACTGGAAACACCATATATTTT. As protein: CASSTGTGNTIYF.

V usage is TRBV27 and J usage is TRBJ2-7; TRBD1 agrees at 11 bases. The CDR3 is 16 residues long. Germline CDR1 is MNHEY and CDR2 is SMNVEV (reference sequence). With V trimmed by 5 bases and J by 3 bases, 9 bases remained unmatched. As DNA, the CDR3 is TGTGCCAGCAGTGAATATACCGGGACAGGGGGCTACGAGCAGTACTTC. It codes for CASSEYTGTGGYEQYF.

V and J are TRBV10-2 and TRBJ2-2; a weak D match, TRBD2 (5 bases). CDR1 is WSHSY, CDR2 SAAADI, per germline. V was clipped by 8 bases and J by 1 base, with 11 bases between them. CDR3 size: 14 residues. The CDR3 here is CASRGSLNTGELFF. DNA for the CDR3: TGCGCCAGCCGCGGGTCACTGAACACCGGGGAGCTGTTTTTT.

The chain employs TRBV6-1 and TRBJ2-7; unclear D gene. In germline, CDR1 is MNHNS, CDR2 SASEGT. The germline V and J ends were trimmed by 3 bases and 2 bases, with 8 bases remaining between them. This CDR3 has 13 amino acids. CDR3 region: CASSDSVAYEQYF. The CDR3 DNA is TGTGCCAGCAGTGACAGCGTCGCCTACGAGCAGTACTTC.

This sequence joins TRBV10-2 and TRBJ2-2; D gene ambiguous. Deletions cut 3 bases from V and 1 base from J, with 6 bases between. The V gene's germline CDR1 is WSHSY and CDR2 SAAADI. The CDR3 loop spans 14 amino acids. The CDR3 DNA reads as TGCGCCAGCAGTGATTCCGGGAACACCGGGGAGCTGTTTTTT. It codes for CASSDSGNTGELFF.

The chain links TRBV5-1 to TRBJ2-5, with 9 bases lining up with TRBD2. Per the germline V gene, CDR1 is SGHRS and CDR2 is YFSETQ. The CDR3 length is 16 residues. Losses at the gene ends were 1 base for V and 4 bases for J; bases not matched to a gene: 8. The CDR3 region is CASSLRRLADGETQYF. In nucleotides, the CDR3 is TGCGCCAGCAGCTTGAGGAGACTAGCGGATGGAGAGACCCAGTACTTC.

The table lists this clone with a count of one. The J gene is TRBJ2-2, the V gene TRBV10-3; TRBD1 matches at 11 bases. Germline V gene data show CDR1 as ENHRY and CDR2 as SYGVKD. The V gene end was trimmed by 4 bases and the J gene end by 3 bases; junction bases not matched to a gene: 10. This CDR3 spans 18 amino acids. CDR3: CAISGRTGGVTDTGELFF. The CDR3 DNA reads as TGTGCCATCAGTGGTAGGACAGGGGGCGTTACGGACACCGGGGAGCTGTTTTTT.